One and the same sample provided the 7 T cell receptor beta chains below, sequenced in a study of cytomegalovirus exposure and HLA in healthy donors. Vbeta (60) and Jbeta (13) primers were used in the PCR. TCRdb keeps only in-frame clones here, not all; method: immunoSEQ multiplex PCR. This sample has about 220,000 clones, with around 75% found just once. The source material was PBMCs. Receptor source: a woman aged 25 to 45 in good health and CMV-seronegative.

The chain employs TRBV11-3 and TRBJ2-5; 8 bases align to TRBD2. From germline, CDR1 is SGHNT and CDR2 YENEEA. This CDR3 is built from 15 residues. The V and J ends lost 5 bases and 3 bases, in that order; junction bases with no gene match: 8. The DNA of the CDR3 is TGTGCCAGCAGCCAGAGCGGGAGTGCCGAAGAGACCCAGTACTTC. Encoded protein: CASSQSGSAEETQYF.

The chain joins TRBV2 to TRBJ1-5; TRBD1 matches 8 bases. J gave up 3 bases and V 11 bases, and 9 bases lay outside the gene matches. The germline gives CDR1 SNHLY, CDR2 FYNNEI. The CDR3 contains 14 residues. In DNA form, the CDR3 reads TGTGCCGGGGGCCGGGACAGGCTCAATCAGCCCCAGCATTTT. This codes for CAGGRDRLNQPQHF.

About this clone: A read error may produce the germline difference seen at one junction end. The sample contains more than one DNA sequence encoding this CDR3. The J gene is TRBJ1-6, the V gene TRBV19; D perhaps matches TRBD1 (5 bases). CDR1 is LNHDA and CDR2 is SQIVND in the germline V gene (reference sequence). The CDR3 has 15 residues. The CDR3 reads CASSIGGDFNSPLHF. DNA for the CDR3: TGTGCCAGTAGTATAGGAGGGGACTTTAATTCACCCCTCCACTTC. Combining the CDR3 with reference TRBV19 and TRBJ1-6 gives the whole variable domain DGGITQSPKYLFRKEGQNVTLSCEQNLNHDAMYWYRQDPGQGLRLIYYSQIVNDFQKGDIAEGYSVSREKKESFPLTVTSAQKNPTAFYLCASSIGGDFNSPLHFGNGTRLTVT.

This clone appeared once. V and J are TRBV25-1 and TRBJ2-7, with 10 bases that match TRBD1. The germline V gene has CDR1 MGHDK and CDR2 SYGVNS. V shed 7 bases and J 5 bases; nucleotides not matched to a gene: 5. The CDR3 length is 13 residues. CDR3 nucleotide sequence: TGTGCCAGCAAGGGACAGGGGTGGCACGAGCAGTACTTC. Translation gives CASKGQGWHEQYF.

This clone occurred once. This rearrangement joins TRBV9 to TRBJ2-2; D may be TRBD1 (6 bases). Trimming removed 2 bases from V and 6 bases from J, with 17 bases in between. The CDR3 contains 16 residues. Germline V gives CDR1 SGDLS, CDR2 YYNGEE. DNA for the CDR3: TGTGCCAGCAGCGTTCTGATGGGGGCGTCCGCCGGGGAGCTGTTTTTT. It is translated as CASSVLMGASAGELFF.

The table lists this clone with a count of one. The chain links TRBV5-6 to TRBJ2-1, with D possibly TRBD2 on 5 matching bases. Germline V CDR1 and CDR2: SGHDT, YYEEEE. The ends were cut back, 3 bases at V and 8 bases at J, with 15 bases in the middle. The CDR3 is 14 residues long. CDR3 residues: CASSSGGRRDEQFF. CDR3 DNA sequence: TGTGCCAGCAGCTCCGGAGGAAGGAGAGATGAGCAGTTCTTC.

The V call is TRBV5-1, the J call TRBJ1-6; D may be TRBD1 (6 bases). Trimming took 3 bases from V and 5 from J, leaving 15 bases between them. Per germline, CDR1 SGHRS and CDR2 YFSETQ. There are 16 residues in the CDR3. DNA of the CDR3: TGCGCCAGCAGCTCTGGACAGCCGGCAAATAATTCACCCCTCCACTTT. Its translation is CASSSGQPANNSPLHF.